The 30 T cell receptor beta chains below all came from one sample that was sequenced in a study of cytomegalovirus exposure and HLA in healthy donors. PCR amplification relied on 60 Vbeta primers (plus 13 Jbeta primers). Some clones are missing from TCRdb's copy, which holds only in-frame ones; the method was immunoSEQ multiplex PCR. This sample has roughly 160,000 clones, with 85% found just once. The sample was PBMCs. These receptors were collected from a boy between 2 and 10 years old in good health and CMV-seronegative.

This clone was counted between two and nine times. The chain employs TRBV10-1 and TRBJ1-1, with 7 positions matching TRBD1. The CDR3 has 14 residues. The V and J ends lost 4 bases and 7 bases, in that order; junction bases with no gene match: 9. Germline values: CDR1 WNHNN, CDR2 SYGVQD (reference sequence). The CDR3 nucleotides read TGCGCCAGCAGTGGGCCCGGGACAGCCCTTGAAGCTTTCTTT. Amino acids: CASSGPGTALEAFF.

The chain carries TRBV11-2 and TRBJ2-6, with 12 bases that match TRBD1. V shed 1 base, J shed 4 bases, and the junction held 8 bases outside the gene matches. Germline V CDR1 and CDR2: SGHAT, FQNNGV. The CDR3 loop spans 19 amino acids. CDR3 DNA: TGTGCCAGCAGCTTAGTAACGGGACAGGGGGCGAGAGGGGCCAACGTCCTGACTTTC. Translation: CASSLVTGQGARGANVLTF.

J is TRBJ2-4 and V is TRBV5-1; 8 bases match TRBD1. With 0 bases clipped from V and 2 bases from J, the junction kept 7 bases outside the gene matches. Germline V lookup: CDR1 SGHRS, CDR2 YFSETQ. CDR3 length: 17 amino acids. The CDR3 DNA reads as TGCGCCAGCAGCTTGGCGATGGGCAGGGGGCCCAAAAACATTCAGTACTTC. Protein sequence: CASSLAMGRGPKNIQYF.

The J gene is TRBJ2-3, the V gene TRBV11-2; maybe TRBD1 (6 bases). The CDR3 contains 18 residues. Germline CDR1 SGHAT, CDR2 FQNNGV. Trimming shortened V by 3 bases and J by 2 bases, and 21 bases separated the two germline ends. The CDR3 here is CASSFRDKQNTYTDTQYF. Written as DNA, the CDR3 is TGTGCCAGCAGCTTCCGGGACAAACAAAATACATACACAGATACGCAGTATTTT.

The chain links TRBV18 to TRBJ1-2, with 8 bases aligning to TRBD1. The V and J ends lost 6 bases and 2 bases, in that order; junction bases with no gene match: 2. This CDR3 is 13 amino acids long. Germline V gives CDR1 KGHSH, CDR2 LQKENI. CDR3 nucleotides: TGTGCCAGCTCTCGACAGGGGAACTATGGCTACACCTTC. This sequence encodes CASSRQGNYGYTF. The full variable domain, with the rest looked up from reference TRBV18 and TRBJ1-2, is NAGVMQNPRHLVRRRGQEARLRCSPMKGHSHVYWYRQLPEEGLKFMVYLQKENIIDESGMPKERFSAEFPKEGPSILRIQQVVRGDSAAYFCASSRQGNYGYTFGSGTRLTVV.

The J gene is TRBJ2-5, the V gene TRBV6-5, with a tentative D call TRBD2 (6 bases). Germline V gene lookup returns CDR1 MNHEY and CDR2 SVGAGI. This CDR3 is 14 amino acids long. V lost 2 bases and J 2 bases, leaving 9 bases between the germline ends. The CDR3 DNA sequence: TGTGCCAGCAGTTACATTGGGGGGCAAGAGACCCAGTACTTC. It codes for CASSYIGGQETQYF.

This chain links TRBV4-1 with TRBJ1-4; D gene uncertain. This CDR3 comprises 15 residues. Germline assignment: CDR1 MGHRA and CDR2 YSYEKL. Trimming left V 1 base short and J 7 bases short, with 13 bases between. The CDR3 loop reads CASSQGPGSIEKLFF. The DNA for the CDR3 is TGCGCCAGCAGCCAAGGCCCGGGATCGATTGAAAAACTGTTTTTT.

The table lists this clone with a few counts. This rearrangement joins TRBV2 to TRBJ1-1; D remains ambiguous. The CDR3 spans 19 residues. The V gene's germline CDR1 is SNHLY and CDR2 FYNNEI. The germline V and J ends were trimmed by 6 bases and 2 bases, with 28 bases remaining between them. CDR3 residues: CASRDNYRATEVPNTEAFF. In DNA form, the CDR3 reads TGTGCCAGCAGAGACAACTATAGGGCCACGGAGGTGCCTAACACTGAAGCTTTCTTT.

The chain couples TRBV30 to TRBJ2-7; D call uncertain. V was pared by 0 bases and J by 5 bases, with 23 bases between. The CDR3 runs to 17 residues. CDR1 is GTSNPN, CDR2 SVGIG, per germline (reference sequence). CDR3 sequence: CAWSVRPSALGSHEQYF. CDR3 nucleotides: TGTGCCTGGAGTGTACGCCCAAGCGCCCTCGGAAGCCACGAGCAGTACTTC. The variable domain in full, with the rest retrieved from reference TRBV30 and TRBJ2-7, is SQTIHQWPATLVQPVGSPLSLECTVEGTSNPNLYWYRQAAGRGLQLLFYSVGIGQISSEVPQNLSASRPQDRQFILSSKKLLLSDSGFYLCAWSVRPSALGSHEQYFGPGTRLTVT.

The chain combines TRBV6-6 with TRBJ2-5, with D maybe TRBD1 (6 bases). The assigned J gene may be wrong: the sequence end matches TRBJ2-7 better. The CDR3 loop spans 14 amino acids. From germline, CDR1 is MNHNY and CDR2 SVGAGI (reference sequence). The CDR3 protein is CASSYRGHVYEQYF. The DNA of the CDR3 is TGTGCCAGCAGTTACAGGGGACATGTCTACGAGCAGTACTTC.

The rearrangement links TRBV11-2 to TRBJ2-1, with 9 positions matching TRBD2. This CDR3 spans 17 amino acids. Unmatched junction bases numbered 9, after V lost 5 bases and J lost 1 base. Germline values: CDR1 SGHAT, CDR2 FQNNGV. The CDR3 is CASSPGGAGGSYNEQFF. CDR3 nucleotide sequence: TGTGCCAGCAGCCCGGGCGGGGCGGGAGGGTCCTACAATGAGCAGTTCTTC.

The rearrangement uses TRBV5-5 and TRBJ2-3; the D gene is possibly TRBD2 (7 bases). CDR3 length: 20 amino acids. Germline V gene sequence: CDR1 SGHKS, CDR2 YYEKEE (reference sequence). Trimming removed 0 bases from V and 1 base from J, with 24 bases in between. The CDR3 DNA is TGTGCCAGCAGCTTGGAGGGGGGGACGGGTGGTTTTTCGCGCACAGATACGCAGTATTTT. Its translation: CASSLEGGTGGFSRTDTQYF.

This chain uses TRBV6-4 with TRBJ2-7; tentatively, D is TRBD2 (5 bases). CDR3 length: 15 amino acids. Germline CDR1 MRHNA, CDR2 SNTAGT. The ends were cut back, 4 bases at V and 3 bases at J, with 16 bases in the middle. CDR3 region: CASSASGIHFYEQYV. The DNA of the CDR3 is TGTGCCAGCAGTGCGTCCGGGATACATTTCTACGAGCAGTACGTC.

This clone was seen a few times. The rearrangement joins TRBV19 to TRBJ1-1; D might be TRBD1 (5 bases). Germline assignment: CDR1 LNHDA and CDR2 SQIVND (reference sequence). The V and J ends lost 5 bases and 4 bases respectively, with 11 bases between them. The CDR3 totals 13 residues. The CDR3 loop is CASSARGGTEAFF. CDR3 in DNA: TGTGCCAGTAGTGCCCGCGGGGGCACTGAAGCTTTCTTT.

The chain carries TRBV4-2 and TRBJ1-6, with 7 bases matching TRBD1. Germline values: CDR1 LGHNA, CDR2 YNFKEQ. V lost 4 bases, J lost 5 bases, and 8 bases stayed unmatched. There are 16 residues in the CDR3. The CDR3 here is CASSLSPDRDNSPLHF. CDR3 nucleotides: TGTGCCAGCAGCCTTTCTCCCGACAGGGATAATTCACCCCTCCACTTT.

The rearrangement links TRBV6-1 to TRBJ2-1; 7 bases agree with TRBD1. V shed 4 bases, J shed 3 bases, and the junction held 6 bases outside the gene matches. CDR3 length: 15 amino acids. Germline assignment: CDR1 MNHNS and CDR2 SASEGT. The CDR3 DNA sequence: TGTGCCAGCAGTGCAGGGGACAGAGACTACAATGAGCAGTTCTTC. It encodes CASSAGDRDYNEQFF.

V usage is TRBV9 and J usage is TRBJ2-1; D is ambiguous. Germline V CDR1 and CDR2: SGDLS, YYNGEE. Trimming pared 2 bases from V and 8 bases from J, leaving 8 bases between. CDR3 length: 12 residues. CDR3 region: CASSVVPYEQFF. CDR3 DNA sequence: TGTGCCAGCAGCGTCGTCCCGTATGAGCAGTTCTTC.

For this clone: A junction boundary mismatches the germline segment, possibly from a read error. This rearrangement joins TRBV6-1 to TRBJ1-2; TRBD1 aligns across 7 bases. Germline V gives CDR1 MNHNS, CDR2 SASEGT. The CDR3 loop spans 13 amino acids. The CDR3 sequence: CASSELTGTARAF. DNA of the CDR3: TGTGCCAGCAGTGAATTGACAGGGACCGCTAGGGCCTTC.

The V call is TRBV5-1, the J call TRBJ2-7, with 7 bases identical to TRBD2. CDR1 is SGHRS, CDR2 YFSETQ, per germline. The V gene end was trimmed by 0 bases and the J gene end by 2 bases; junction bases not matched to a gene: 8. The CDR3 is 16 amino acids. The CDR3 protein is CASSLVWGRVAYEQYF. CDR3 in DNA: TGCGCCAGCAGCTTGGTATGGGGGAGGGTAGCCTACGAGCAGTACTTC.

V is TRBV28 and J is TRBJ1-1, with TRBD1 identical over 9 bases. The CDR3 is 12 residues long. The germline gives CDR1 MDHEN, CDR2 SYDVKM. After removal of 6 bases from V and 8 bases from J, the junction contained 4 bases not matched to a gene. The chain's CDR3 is CASSRTGGEAFF. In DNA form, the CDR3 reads TGTGCCAGCAGCCGAACAGGGGGCGAAGCTTTCTTT.

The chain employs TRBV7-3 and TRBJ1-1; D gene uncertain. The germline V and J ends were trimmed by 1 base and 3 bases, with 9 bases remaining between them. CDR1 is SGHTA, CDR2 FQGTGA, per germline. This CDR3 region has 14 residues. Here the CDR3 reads CASSLKVRDTEAFF. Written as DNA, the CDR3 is TGTGCCAGCAGCTTAAAGGTGAGGGACACTGAAGCTTTCTTT.

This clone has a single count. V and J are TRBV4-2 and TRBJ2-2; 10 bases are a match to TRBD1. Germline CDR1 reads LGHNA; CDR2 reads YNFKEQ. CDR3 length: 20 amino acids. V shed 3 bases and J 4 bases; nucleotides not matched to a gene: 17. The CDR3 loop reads CASSHPGTGVSGPTTGELFF. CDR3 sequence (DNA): TGTGCCAGCAGCCACCCCGGGACAGGGGTGTCCGGGCCCACCACCGGGGAGCTGTTTTTT.

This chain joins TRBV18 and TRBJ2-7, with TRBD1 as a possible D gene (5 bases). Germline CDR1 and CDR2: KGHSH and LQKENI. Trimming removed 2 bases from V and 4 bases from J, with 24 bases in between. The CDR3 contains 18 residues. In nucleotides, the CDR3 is TGTGCCAGCTCACCATTACCCTCTGGTGGGGCTATGGGATACGAGCAGTACTTC. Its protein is CASSPLPSGGAMGYEQYF.

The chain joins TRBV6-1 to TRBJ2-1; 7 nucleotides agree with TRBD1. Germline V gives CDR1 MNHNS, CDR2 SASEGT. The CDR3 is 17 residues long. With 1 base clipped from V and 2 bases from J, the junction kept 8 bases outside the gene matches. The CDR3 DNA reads TGTGCCAGCAGTGAAGGACTGACAGGGAAGGCCTACAATGAGCAGTTCTTC. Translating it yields CASSEGLTGKAYNEQFF.

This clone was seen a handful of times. CDR3 amino acids: CASSYWTGDYGYTF. CDR3 nucleotides: TGTGCCAGCTCCTATTGGACAGGAGATTATGGCTACACCTTC. V gene TRBV28 combines with J gene TRBJ1-2, with 7 bases identical to TRBD1. Per the germline V gene, CDR1 is MDHEN and CDR2 is SYDVKM. V lost 8 bases to trimming and J lost 5 bases; unmatched junction nucleotides: 11. This CDR3 has 14 residues.

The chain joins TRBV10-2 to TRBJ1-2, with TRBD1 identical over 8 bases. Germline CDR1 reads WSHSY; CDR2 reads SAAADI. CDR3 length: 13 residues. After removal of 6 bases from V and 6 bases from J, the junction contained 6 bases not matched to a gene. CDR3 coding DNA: TGCGCCAGCAGGGACAGGGCTTACCATGGCTACACCTTC. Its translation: CASRDRAYHGYTF.

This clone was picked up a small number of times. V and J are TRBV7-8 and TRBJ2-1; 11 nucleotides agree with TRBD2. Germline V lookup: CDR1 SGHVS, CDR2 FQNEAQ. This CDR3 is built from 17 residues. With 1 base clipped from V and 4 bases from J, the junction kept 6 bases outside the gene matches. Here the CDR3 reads CASSLVGASGRYNEQFF. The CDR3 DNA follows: TGTGCCAGCAGCTTAGTTGGCGCTAGCGGGAGGTACAATGAGCAGTTCTTC.

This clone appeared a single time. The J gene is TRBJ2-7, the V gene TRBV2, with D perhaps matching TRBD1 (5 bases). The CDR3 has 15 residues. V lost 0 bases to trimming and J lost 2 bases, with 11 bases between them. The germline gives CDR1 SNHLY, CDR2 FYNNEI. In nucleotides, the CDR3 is TGTGCCAGCAGTGAAGCGGGGCTAGTCCCCTACGAGCAGTACTTC. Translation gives CASSEAGLVPYEQYF.

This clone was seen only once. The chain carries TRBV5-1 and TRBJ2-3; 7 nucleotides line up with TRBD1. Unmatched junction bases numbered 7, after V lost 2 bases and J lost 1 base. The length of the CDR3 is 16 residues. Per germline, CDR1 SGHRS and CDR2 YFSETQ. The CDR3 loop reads CASSFDRVFRTDTQYF. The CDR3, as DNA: TGCGCCAGCAGCTTTGACAGGGTTTTTCGCACAGATACGCAGTATTTT.

The CDR3 DNA sequence: TGTGCCAGCAGCCACGGACTAGCGGGGGTCCAAGAGACCCAGTACTTC. Protein product: CASSHGLAGVQETQYF. The chain couples TRBV7-7 to TRBJ2-5, with TRBD2 matching 13 bases. V shed 5 bases, J shed 1 base, and the junction held 4 bases outside the gene matches. There are 16 residues in the CDR3. Germline values: CDR1 SSHAT, CDR2 FNYEAQ (reference sequence).